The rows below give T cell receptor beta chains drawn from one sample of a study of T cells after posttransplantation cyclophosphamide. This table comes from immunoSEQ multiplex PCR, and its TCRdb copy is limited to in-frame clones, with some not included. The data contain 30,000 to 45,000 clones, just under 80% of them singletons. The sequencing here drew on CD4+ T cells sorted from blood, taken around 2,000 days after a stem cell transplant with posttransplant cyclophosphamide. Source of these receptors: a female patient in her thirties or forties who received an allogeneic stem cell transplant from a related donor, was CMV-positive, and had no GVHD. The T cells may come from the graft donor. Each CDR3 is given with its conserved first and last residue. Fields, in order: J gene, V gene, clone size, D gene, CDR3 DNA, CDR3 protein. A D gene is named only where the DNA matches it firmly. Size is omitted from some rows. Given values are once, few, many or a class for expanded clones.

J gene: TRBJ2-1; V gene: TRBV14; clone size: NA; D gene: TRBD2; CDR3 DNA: TGTGCCAGCAGCCACCTGACTAGCGGGGGTTACTACAATGAGCAGTTCTTC; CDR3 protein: CASSHLTSGGYYNEQFF
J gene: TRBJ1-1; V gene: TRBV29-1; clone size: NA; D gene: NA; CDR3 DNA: TGCAGCGTTGAAGTCGGACTTAACACTGAAGCTTTCTTT; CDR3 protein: CSVEVGLNTEAFF
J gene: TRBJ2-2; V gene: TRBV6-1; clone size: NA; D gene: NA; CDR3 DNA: TGTGCCAGCAGTGAGCGGCTAACCGGGGAGCTGTTTTTT; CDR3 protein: CASSERLTGELFF
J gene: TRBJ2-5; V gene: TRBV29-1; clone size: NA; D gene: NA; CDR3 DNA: TGCAGCGTTCGACAAGCCCTCACACAAGAGACCCAGTACTTC; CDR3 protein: CSVRQALTQETQYF
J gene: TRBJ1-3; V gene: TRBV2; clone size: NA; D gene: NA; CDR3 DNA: TGTGCCAGCAGTGAAGCAGAGGGCTACTCTGGAAACACCATATATTTT; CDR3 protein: CASSEAEGYSGNTIYF
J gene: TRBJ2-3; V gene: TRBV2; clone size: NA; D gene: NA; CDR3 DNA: TGTGCCAGCAGTGAAAATTGGCCCGTCCTCCCCACAGATACGCAGTATTTT; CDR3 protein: CASSENWPVLPTDTQYF
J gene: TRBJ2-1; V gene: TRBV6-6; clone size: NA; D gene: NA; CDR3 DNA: TGTGCCAGCAGTTATGGGCAGGGGCCATACAATGAGCAGTTCTTC; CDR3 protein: CASSYGQGPYNEQFF
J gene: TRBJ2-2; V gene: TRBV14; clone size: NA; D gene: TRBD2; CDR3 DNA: TGTGCCAGCAGCCGCCGACTAGCGGGGGGAACCGGGGAGCTGTTTTTT; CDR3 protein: CASSRRLAGGTGELFF
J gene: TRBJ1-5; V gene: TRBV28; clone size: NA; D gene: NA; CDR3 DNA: TGTGCCAGCAGCCAAGCCAGCAATCAGCCCCAGCATTTT; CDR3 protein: CASSQASNQPQHF
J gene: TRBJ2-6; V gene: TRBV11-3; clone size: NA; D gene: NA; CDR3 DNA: TGTGCCAGCAGCCCGTTTAAAGGGGCCAACGTCCTGACTTTC; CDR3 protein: CASSPFKGANVLTF
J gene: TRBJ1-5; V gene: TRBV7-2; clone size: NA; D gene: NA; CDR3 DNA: TGTGCCAGCAGCTTAAATGTAAATCAGCCCCAGCATTTT; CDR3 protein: CASSLNVNQPQHF
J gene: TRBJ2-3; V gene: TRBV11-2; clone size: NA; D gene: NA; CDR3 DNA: TGTGCCAGCAGCCGAATTACAGCGGCGTTAGATACGCAGTATTTT; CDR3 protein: CASSRITAALDTQYF
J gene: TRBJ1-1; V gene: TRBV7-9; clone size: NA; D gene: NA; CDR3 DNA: TGTGCCAGCAGCTCCGGGGGGCCCAGGAACACTGAAGCTTTCTTT; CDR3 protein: CASSSGGPRNTEAFF
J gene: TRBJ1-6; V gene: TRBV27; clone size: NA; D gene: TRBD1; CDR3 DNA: TGTGCCAGCAGTTGGACAGGGAGGTCACCCCTCCACTTT; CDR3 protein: CASSWTGRSPLHF
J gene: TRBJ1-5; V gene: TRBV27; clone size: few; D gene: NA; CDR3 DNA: TGTGCCAGCAGTTCCACCCCCAGGGGCAATCAGCCCCAGCATTTT; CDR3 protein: CASSSTPRGNQPQHF
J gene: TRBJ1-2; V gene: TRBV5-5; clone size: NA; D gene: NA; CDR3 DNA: TGTGCCAGCAGCTTCCCGGGATCCAACTATGGCTACACCTTC; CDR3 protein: CASSFPGSNYGYTF
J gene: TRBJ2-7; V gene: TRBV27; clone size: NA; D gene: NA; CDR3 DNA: TGTGCCAGCAGTCTAGGGCCAGGGCCTTCCTACGAGCAGTACTTC; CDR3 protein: CASSLGPGPSYEQYF
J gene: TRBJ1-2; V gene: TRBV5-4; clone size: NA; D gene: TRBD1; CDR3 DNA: TGTGCCAGCAGCTTGGGACAGGGGAGGCACCCTGGCTACACCTTC; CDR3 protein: CASSLGQGRHPGYTF
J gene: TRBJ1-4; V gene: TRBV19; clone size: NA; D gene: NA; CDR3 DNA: TGTGCCACCCTATCTCCGGGAATCGGATCTCGGGAAAAACTGTTTTTT; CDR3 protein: CATLSPGIGSREKLFF
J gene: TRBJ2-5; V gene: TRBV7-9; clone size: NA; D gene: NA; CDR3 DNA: TGTGCCAGCAGCTTAGATCGGGGTTCGGGCGAGACCCAGTACTTC; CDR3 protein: CASSLDRGSGETQYF
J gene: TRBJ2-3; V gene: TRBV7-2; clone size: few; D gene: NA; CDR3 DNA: TGTGCCAGCAGCTTTGGGGGGTACACAGATACGCAGTATTTT; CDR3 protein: CASSFGGYTDTQYF
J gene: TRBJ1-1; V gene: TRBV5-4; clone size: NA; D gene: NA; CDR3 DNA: TGTGCCAGCAGCTTGGCTAGGAACACTGAAGCTTTCTTT; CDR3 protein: CASSLARNTEAFF
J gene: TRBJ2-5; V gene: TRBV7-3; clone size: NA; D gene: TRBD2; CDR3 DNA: TGTGCCAGCAGCGAAGGGACTAGCGGGTTCCAAGAGACCCAGTACTTC; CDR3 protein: CASSEGTSGFQETQYF
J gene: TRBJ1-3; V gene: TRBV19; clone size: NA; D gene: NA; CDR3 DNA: TGTGCCAGTAGTATTAATGGAAACACCATATATTTT; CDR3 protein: CASSINGNTIYF